Listed below are T cell receptor beta chains from one sample, sequenced in a study of blood T cell repertoires in COVID-19. Data came from immunoSEQ multiplex PCR; TCRdb stores just in-frame clones and leaves some out. This sample has over 150,000 clones; approximately 80% occur once, and the top ten carry less than 3%. What was sequenced was peripheral blood. These receptors all stem from an older woman with acute or convalescent COVID-19. The CDR3 runs from the conserved cysteine through the conserved F or W. A D gene is named only where the DNA matches it firmly. Size is omitted from some rows. Given values are once, few, many or a class for expanded clones.

-	TRBJ1-2	TRBV5-1	once	12	CASSLAGYGYTF	TGCGCCAGCAGCTTGGCAGGCTATGGCTACACCTTC
TRBD1	TRBJ2-5	TRBV4-3	-	15	CASSPFRGLLETQYF	TGCGCCAGCAGCCCATTCAGGGGGCTTTTAGAGACCCAGTACTTC
-	TRBJ1-4	TRBV4-3	-	13	CASSQDRGEKLFF	TGCGCCAGCAGCCAAGACAGAGGGGAAAAACTGTTTTTT
TRBD1	TRBJ1-4	TRBV28	-	14	CASNYRGLGEKLFF	TGTGCCAGCAATTACAGGGGGCTAGGTGAAAAACTGTTTTTT
-	TRBJ1-5	TRBV6-2/TRBV6-3	once	17	CASSYKAGDNLNQPQHF	TGTGCCAGCAGTTACAAGGCGGGGGACAACCTCAATCAGCCCCAGCATTTT
-	TRBJ2-5	TRBV7-9	-	12	CATGRGAETQYF	TGTGCCACCGGGAGAGGGGCTGAGACCCAGTACTTC
-	TRBJ2-2	TRBV19	-	15	CASRAIPPGTGELFF	TGTGCCAGCAGGGCTATACCGCCGGGCACCGGGGAGCTGTTTTTT
-	TRBJ2-1	TRBV18	-	15	CASSPPSLAYNEQFF	TGTGCCAGCTCACCACCGTCCCTAGCCTACAATGAGCAGTTCTTC
-	TRBJ2-2	TRBV18	-	13	CASSPQRAGELFF	TGTGCCAGCTCACCACAGCGCGCCGGGGAGCTGTTTTTT
-	TRBJ2-3	TRBV11-2	-	16	CASSHTSAASTDTQYF	TGTGCCAGCAGCCATACCAGTGCCGCCAGCACAGATACGCAGTATTTT
-	TRBJ1-6	TRBV6-2/TRBV6-3	-	12	CASSTRELALHF	TGTGCCAGCAGTACCCGAGAGCTAGCGCTCCACTTT
-	TRBJ1-5	TRBV7-2	-	14	CASSSTRGRQPQHF	TGTGCCAGCAGCTCCACCCGGGGTCGTCAGCCCCAGCATTTT
TRBD1	TRBJ2-3	TRBV15	many	16	CATSTRPGTGADTQYF	TGTGCCACCAGCACCCGGCCGGGGACAGGAGCAGATACGCAGTATTTT
TRBD2	TRBJ2-5	TRBV18	-	13	CASSRSGQETQYF	TGTGCCAGCTCACGTAGCGGGCAAGAGACCCAGTACTTC
-	TRBJ1-1	TRBV6-5	few	14	CASSYSSQNTEAFF	TGTGCCAGCAGTTACTCGTCCCAGAACACTGAAGCTTTCTTT
TRBD1	TRBJ1-4	TRBV2	-	16	CASRGGQGAANEKLFF	TGTGCCAGCAGGGGGGGACAGGGGGCGGCTAATGAAAAACTGTTTTTT
TRBD1	TRBJ1-6	TRBV7-9	-	16	CASSYGQGSYNSPLHF	TGTGCCAGCAGCTATGGACAGGGAAGCTATAATTCACCCCTCCACTTT
-	TRBJ2-1	TRBV19	once	18	CASMGLGGAANSYNEQFF	TGTGCCAGTATGGGATTGGGCGGGGCCGCCAACTCCTACAATGAGCAGTTCTTC
TRBD1	TRBJ2-7	TRBV6-5	-	16	CASSYSTGVSSYEQYF	TGTGCCAGCAGTTACTCGACAGGGGTAAGCTCCTACGAGCAGTACTTC
TRBD1	TRBJ2-7	TRBV18	-	15	CASSPGGTVSYEQYF	TGTGCCAGCTCACCCGGTGGGACAGTCTCCTACGAGCAGTACTTC
-	TRBJ1-1	TRBV7-3	few	13	CASSLLQGGEAFF	TGTGCCAGCAGCCTTCTACAGGGTGGTGAAGCTTTCTTT
TRBD2	TRBJ2-1	TRBV24-1	few	16	CATSDPTRGGYNEQFF	TGTGCCACCAGTGACCCTACGCGGGGGGGCTACAATGAGCAGTTCTTC
TRBD2	TRBJ2-1	TRBV4-3	few	15	CASSFRTSGYNEQFF	TGCGCCAGCAGCTTTCGGACTAGCGGGTACAATGAGCAGTTCTTC
-	TRBJ1-6	TRBV19	few	17	CASSPRQLPSYNSPLHF	TGTGCCAGTAGTCCTCGACAGTTACCCTCCTATAATTCACCCCTCCACTTT
TRBD1	TRBJ1-4	TRBV4-3	-	17	CASSQGGQGQVNEKLFF	TGCGCCAGCAGCCAAGGGGGACAGGGACAAGTTAATGAAAAACTGTTTTTT
-	TRBJ1-1	TRBV19	-	13	CASSASAGTEAFF	TGTGCCAGTAGTGCTTCAGCGGGAACTGAAGCTTTCTTT
-	TRBJ1-2	TRBV3-1/TRBV3-2	-	12	CASSQGSSSYTF	TGTGCCAGCAGCCAAGGTTCCTCCTCTTACACCTTC
TRBD1	TRBJ1-6	TRBV5-4	-	16	CASSAGQGSYNSPLHF	TGTGCCAGCAGCGCCGGACAGGGGAGTTATAATTCACCCCTCCACTTT
-	TRBJ1-2	TRBV18	-	15	CASSPPPRDNYGYTF	TGTGCCAGCTCACCCCCCCCTCGGGATAACTATGGCTACACCTTC
TRBD1	TRBJ2-7	TRBV24-1	-	16	CATSDRGQGGTYEQYF	TGTGCCACCAGTGATCGGGGACAGGGTGGAACCTACGAGCAGTACTTC
-	TRBJ2-1	TRBV29-1	-	14	CSVDVGSSYNEQFF	TGCAGCGTTGACGTCGGGAGCTCCTACAATGAGCAGTTCTTC
-	TRBJ1-5	TRBV6-2/TRBV6-3	-	12	CASSYSGGLQHF	TGTGCCAGCAGTTACTCGGGGGGTCTTCAGCATTTT
TRBD1	TRBJ2-7	TRBV6-2/TRBV6-3	-	14	CASSYVQGAYEQYF	TGTGCCAGCAGTTACGTGCAGGGGGCATACGAGCAGTACTTC
TRBD1	TRBJ1-4	TRBV4-2	-	14	CASSQGTGYEKLFF	TGTGCCAGCAGCCAAGGGACAGGGTATGAAAAACTGTTTTTT
-	TRBJ1-4	TRBV5-1	-	15	CASSLGSATNEKLFF	TGCGCCAGCAGCTTGGGGAGTGCAACTAATGAAAAACTGTTTTTT
TRBD2	TRBJ2-1	TRBV5-4	-	15	CASSLTSGVLNEQFF	TGTGCCAGCAGCTTGACTAGCGGGGTACTCAATGAGCAGTTCTTC
TRBD2	TRBJ2-2	TRBV24-1	-	13	CATGRAEAGELFF	TGTGCCACCGGGAGGGCGGAGGCCGGGGAGCTGTTTTTT
TRBD1	TRBJ1-4	TRBV6-5	once	14	CASSPRQGVEKLFF	TGTGCCAGCAGCCCCCGACAGGGCGTTGAAAAACTGTTTTTT
TRBD2	TRBJ2-3	TRBV28	-	16	CASSLSSGGDTDTQYF	TGTGCCAGCAGTTTATCGAGCGGGGGGGACACAGATACGCAGTATTTT
-	TRBJ2-5	TRBV7-2	-	14	CASNTDRPYETQYF	TGTGCCAGCAACACTGACAGGCCATATGAGACCCAGTACTTC
TRBD1	TRBJ2-3	TRBV5-1	-	13	CASHRGHTDTQYF	TGCGCCAGCCACAGGGGCCACACAGATACGCAGTATTTT
-	TRBJ1-2	TRBV6-5	-	12	CATTGQNYGYTF	TGTGCCACGACAGGACAGAACTATGGCTACACCTTC
TRBD1	TRBJ2-2	TRBV7-3	-	14	CASSTTGGTGELFF	TGTGCCAGCAGCACTACAGGGGGAACCGGGGAGCTGTTTTTT
TRBD2	TRBJ2-1	TRBV3-1/TRBV3-2	-	18	CASSQAPGRGGQYNEQFF	TGTGCCAGCAGCCAAGCTCCGGGCCGGGGGGGCCAGTATAATGAGCAGTTCTTC
TRBD1	TRBJ2-5	TRBV6-5	-	14	CASSYFDRVGTQYF	TGTGCCAGCAGTTACTTTGACAGGGTTGGGACCCAGTACTTC
TRBD1	TRBJ2-7	TRBV6-2/TRBV6-3	-	17	CASSYSAGTGLLYEQYF	TGTGCCAGCAGCTACTCCGCCGGGACAGGGCTCCTCTACGAGCAGTACTTC
-	TRBJ2-1	TRBV7-9	-	16	CASSLDPWAGANEQFF	TGTGCCAGCAGCTTAGACCCGTGGGCGGGGGCGAATGAGCAGTTCTTC
TRBD1	TRBJ1-2	TRBV5-5	-	14	CASSPPTGGYGYTF	TGTGCCAGCAGCCCCCCGACAGGGGGCTATGGCTACACCTTC
TRBD1	TRBJ1-2	TRBV29-1	-	11	CSVGGTHGYTF	TGCAGCGTAGGGGGCACACATGGCTACACCTTC